A selection of T cell receptor beta chains follows, all from one sample in a study of T cells after yellow fever vaccination. TCRdb fed the 5' RACE reads into MiXCR, producing one record per CDR3 protein. The table records 120,000 or so distinct CDR3 sequences, over 12% of them present only once. Material: CD8+ T cells sorted from PBMCs, obtained 5 days after the yellow fever booster vaccination. These receptors all come from a man younger than 35 who received the YFV17D yellow fever vaccine. Both conserved end residues are part of each CDR3. The D gene is left open where the match is weak. Rows give clone size only sometimes, using once, few, many, or a class for an expanded clone.

j_call clone_size v_call d_call cdr3_aa cdr3_nt
TRBJ1-4 NA TRBV7-9 NA CASSRSLEIQPFF TGTGCCAGCAGCCGGAGCCTCGAAATCCAGCCGTTTTTT
TRBJ1-2 few TRBV12-3/TRBV12-4 NA CASSLEGSLYGYTF TGTGCCAGCAGTTTAGAGGGCAGCCTCTATGGCTACACCTTC
TRBJ2-1 few TRBV7-2 TRBD2 CASSLGLAGAGEQFF TGTGCCAGCAGCCTCGGACTAGCGGGGGCAGGTGAGCAGTTCTTC
TRBJ2-1 NA TRBV5-5 NA CASSMWGRTLDEQFF TGTGCCAGCAGTATGTGGGGCAGGACATTAGATGAGCAGTTCTTC
TRBJ2-1 NA TRBV9 NA CASSVGQNEQFF TGTGCCAGCAGCGTAGGGCAGAATGAGCAGTTCTTC
TRBJ2-2 once TRBV14 NA CASSPQGGGLTGELFF TGTGCCAGCAGCCCTCAAGGAGGGGGCCTCACCGGGGAGCTGTTTTTT
TRBJ2-1 NA TRBV13 NA CASSPSGLPYNEQFF TGTGCCAGCAGCCCGAGCGGGTTACCCTACAATGAGCAGTTCTTC
TRBJ2-1 few TRBV2 NA CASSGGADEQFF TGTGCCAGCAGTGGAGGGGCCGATGAGCAGTTCTTC
TRBJ2-3 NA TRBV6-5 NA CASSTPGRGEDTQYF TGTGCCAGCAGTACCCCCGGGAGAGGGGAGGATACGCAGTATTTT
TRBJ1-1 few TRBV6-2/TRBV6-3 TRBD1 CASTVIINRGTEAFF TGTGCCAGCACCGTCATTATCAACAGGGGCACTGAAGCTTTCTTT
TRBJ1-2 few TRBV12-3/TRBV12-4 NA CASMVPPYGYTF TGTGCCAGCATGGTCCCCCCCTATGGCTACACCTTC
TRBJ2-5 NA TRBV6-5 TRBD2 CATGLAGETQYF TGTGCCACAGGACTAGCGGGAGAGACCCAGTACTTC
TRBJ2-3 NA TRBV7-9 NA CASSLPLSTHDTQYF TGTGCCAGCAGCTTACCTCTCTCCACGCATGATACGCAGTATTTT
TRBJ1-6 few TRBV4-2 TRBD1 CASSPHRGRAPLHF TGTGCCAGCAGCCCGCACAGGGGGCGCGCACCCCTCCACTTT
TRBJ1-5 NA TRBV4-1 TRBD1 CASSQVGQGAQPQHF TGCGCCAGCAGCCAAGTCGGGCAGGGGGCCCAGCCCCAGCATTTT
TRBJ2-1 few TRBV29-1 TRBD2 CSVVAGSSYNEQFF TGCAGCGTCGTAGCGGGGAGCTCCTACAATGAGCAGTTCTTC
TRBJ2-5 few TRBV7-8 NA CASSLDRRGGETQYF TGTGCCAGCAGCCTCGACCGCAGGGGAGGAGAGACCCAGTACTTC
TRBJ2-1 few TRBV7-3 NA CASSRSGSYNEQFF TGTGCCAGCAGCCGCTCCGGCTCCTACAATGAGCAGTTCTTC
TRBJ1-5 few TRBV6-2/TRBV6-3 NA CASSPDGARQPQHF TGTGCCAGCAGTCCCGACGGGGCGCGACAGCCCCAGCATTTT
TRBJ2-7 NA TRBV19 NA CASSIGPGYEQYF TGTGCCAGTAGTATAGGTCCCGGCTACGAGCAGTACTTC
TRBJ1-3 NA TRBV20-1 NA CSALDSGNTIYF TGCAGTGCTCTGGACTCTGGAAACACCATATATTTT
TRBJ2-1 few TRBV9 NA CASSVGGLKGQFF TGTGCCAGCAGCGTAGGGGGACTCAAGGGGCAGTTCTTC
TRBJ1-2 few TRBV27 TRBD1 CASTTLTGSDGYTF TGTGCCAGCACCACTCTGACAGGGTCAGATGGCTACACCTTC
TRBJ2-1 many TRBV29-1 TRBD1 CSVLGGTGVIRGNEQFF TGCAGCGTTCTTGGAGGAACAGGGGTAATTCGGGGCAATGAGCAGTTCTTC
TRBJ2-7 NA TRBV6-5 NA CASRTATYEQYF TGTGCCTCCCGGACAGCCACCTACGAGCAGTACTTC
TRBJ2-7 NA TRBV11-2 TRBD1 CASSSTGGSNEQYF TGTGCCAGCAGCTCGACAGGGGGCTCGAACGAGCAGTACTTC
TRBJ1-6 NA TRBV7-3 NA CASRSRPGDSPLHF TGTGCCAGCAGATCCCGACCGGGTGATTCACCCCTCCACTTT
TRBJ2-3 few TRBV2 NA CASIAPGDEMADTQYF TGTGCCAGCATCGCCCCGGGGGATGAGATGGCAGATACGCAGTATTTT
TRBJ1-4 NA TRBV11-2 NA CASSSLGGEEKLFF TGTGCCAGCAGCTCCCTCGGTGGGGAGGAAAAACTGTTTTTT
TRBJ2-5 NA TRBV7-9 NA CASSHPGAQETQYF TGTGCCAGCAGCCACCCGGGAGCACAAGAGACCCAGTACTTC
TRBJ1-5 few TRBV6-6 TRBD1 CASSLGQGRQPQHF TGTGCCAGCAGTTTAGGACAGGGGAGGCAGCCCCAGCATTTT
TRBJ2-2 many TRBV6-4 NA CASSQGGYTGELFF TGTGCCAGCAGTCAGGGGGGATACACCGGGGAGCTGTTTTTT
TRBJ2-1 NA TRBV19 NA CASSPSLSYNEQFF TGTGCCAGTAGTCCCTCCCTTTCCTACAATGAGCAGTTCTTC
TRBJ2-5 few TRBV7-9 NA CASSLGYGEETQYF TGTGCCAGCAGCTTGGGATATGGAGAAGAGACCCAGTACTTC
TRBJ1-2 NA TRBV12-3/TRBV12-4 TRBD1 CASSLWQGAEGYTF TGTGCCAGCAGTTTATGGCAGGGGGCGGAGGGCTACACCTTC
TRBJ1-1 few TRBV19 NA CASSIPGGNTEAFF TGTGCCAGTAGTATTCCGGGCGGGAACACTGAAGCTTTCTTT
TRBJ1-1 NA TRBV29-1 NA CSVRTGEAFF TGCAGCGTCCGGACGGGGGAAGCTTTCTTT
TRBJ1-2 NA TRBV4-1 NA CASSQGYSYGYTF TGCGCCAGCAGCCAAGGGTACAGCTATGGCTACACCTTC
TRBJ1-1 many TRBV9 NA CASSPQEGGPEAFF TGTGCCAGCAGCCCCCAGGAAGGAGGACCTGAAGCTTTCTTT
TRBJ2-3 few TRBV29-1 NA CSVDGTSPRGDTQYF TGCAGCGTTGACGGCACTAGCCCCCGGGGGGATACGCAGTATTTT
TRBJ1-1 NA TRBV29-1 TRBD1 CSALGQGGMNTEAFF TGCAGCGCCCTTGGACAGGGGGGCATGAACACTGAAGCTTTCTTT
TRBJ2-3 many TRBV28 NA CAAGGLFTDTQYF TGTGCCGCCGGGGGGCTTTTCACAGATACGCAGTATTTT
TRBJ2-2 few TRBV4-3 NA CASSQEHALGVGPGHTGELFF TGCGCCAGCAGCCAAGAACATGCGTTGGGTGTGGGACCAGGCCACACCGGGGAGCTGTTTTTT
TRBJ2-2 NA TRBV29-1 TRBD1 CSVEGQGATGELFF TGCAGCGTTGAAGGACAGGGGGCTACCGGGGAGCTGTTTTTT
TRBJ2-4 few TRBV15 NA CATSGRQGSSGVGKNIQYF TGTGCCACCAGCGGGCGACAGGGTTCCTCGGGGGTGGGCAAAAACATTCAGTACTTC
TRBJ2-1 NA TRBV28 NA CASSFRQGGDNEQFF TGTGCCAGCAGTTTTAGGCAGGGAGGAGATAATGAGCAGTTCTTC
TRBJ2-5 NA TRBV7-2 TRBD1 CASSLAVTGAAVFHETQYF TGTGCCAGCAGCTTAGCAGTTACAGGGGCCGCGGTCTTCCACGAGACCCAGTACTTC
TRBJ2-5 few TRBV7-9 TRBD2 CASSPRRGGSRLTQYF TGTGCCAGCAGCCCCAGACGGGGGGGCTCTAGGCTGACCCAGTACTTC
TRBJ2-1 NA TRBV9 NA CASGPGYNEQFF TGTGCCAGCGGACCAGGATACAATGAGCAGTTCTTC
TRBJ1-2 few TRBV29-1 NA CSVVAAAENYGYTF TGCAGCGTTGTGGCAGCCGCCGAGAACTATGGCTACACCTTC
TRBJ2-2 NA TRBV27 NA CASSWGVKGELFF TGTGCCAGCAGTTGGGGGGTGAAAGGGGAGCTGTTTTTT